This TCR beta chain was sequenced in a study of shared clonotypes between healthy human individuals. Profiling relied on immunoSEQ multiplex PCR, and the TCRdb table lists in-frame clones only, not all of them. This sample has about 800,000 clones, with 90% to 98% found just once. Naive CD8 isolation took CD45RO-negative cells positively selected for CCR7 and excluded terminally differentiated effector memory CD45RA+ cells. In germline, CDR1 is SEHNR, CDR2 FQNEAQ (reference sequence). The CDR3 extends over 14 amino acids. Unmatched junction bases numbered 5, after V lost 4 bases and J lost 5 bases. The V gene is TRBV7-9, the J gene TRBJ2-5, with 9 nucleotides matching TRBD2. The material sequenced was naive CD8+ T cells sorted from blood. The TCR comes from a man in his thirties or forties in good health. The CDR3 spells CASSSPTSGETQYF. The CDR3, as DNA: TGTGCCAGCAGCTCGCCGACTAGCGGTGAGACCCAGTACTTC.